This TCR beta chain was captured by sequencing in a study of regulatory T cells in long-lasting Graves disease. Trimming removed 4 bases from V and 3 bases from J, with 16 bases in between. The CDR3 runs to 17 residues. Per the germline V gene, CDR1 is LGHNA and CDR2 is YNFKEQ. CDR3 regions were amplified by Arm-PCR using iRepertoire HTBI primers to build TCR beta libraries. TCRdb independently ran MiXCR on the multiplex PCR reads; one entry per CDR3 protein. Of 200,000 to 250,000 distinct CDR3 sequences listed, around 20% were seen once; the top ten hold 12%. Study observations and caveats: TRBV28 was favored in persistent disease, as were TRBJ1-2 and TRBJ2-5.

This clonotype was detected ten times or more. Antigen specificity is unknown. The sample's time point: newly diagnosed GD, antithyroid drugs for less than 3 months. Isolated PBMC RNA provided the starting material for the TCR library. Graves' disease diagnosis used American Thyroid Association guidelines. The same specimen was also included in a second study, on T cells in Graves' hyperthyroidism and ophthalmopathy.

The sequence was obtained from a woman between 25 and 40 years old with Graves disease. The V gene is TRBV4-2, the J gene TRBJ2-6; the D gene is possibly TRBD1 (6 bases). The material sequenced was peripheral blood mononuclear cells (PBMCs), taken at new diagnosis, from a patient treated with antithyroid drugs. The CDR3 here is CASSPASRTDGANVLTF. The CDR3 DNA reads TGTGCCAGCAGCCCGGCATCCCGGACAGATGGGGCCAACGTCCTGACTTTC.